These 11 T cell receptor beta chains share one sample of origin, sequenced in a study of cytomegalovirus exposure and HLA in healthy donors. PCR amplification relied on 60 Vbeta primers (plus 13 Jbeta primers). Sequencing used immunoSEQ multiplex PCR; TCRdb keeps in-frame clones, though not all of them. The repertoire has some 120,000 clones, 70% of them found once; the top ten carry 8% to 9.5%. Material for sequencing was PBMCs. Receptor source: a man aged 25 to 45 in good health and CMV-seropositive.

The CDR3 sequence: CSVLFYGYTF. The CDR3 nucleotides are TGCAGCGTTCTATTCTATGGCTACACCTTC. V usage is TRBV29-1 and J usage is TRBJ1-2; D gene ambiguous. The V and J ends lost 5 bases and 4 bases respectively, with 5 bases between them. The germline CDR1 and CDR2 sequences are SQVTM and ANQGSEA. The CDR3 sequence is 10 residues long. The complete variable domain, with remaining parts taken from reference TRBV29-1 and TRBJ1-2, reads SAVISQKPSRDICQRGTSLTIQCQVDSQVTMMFWYRQQPGQSLTLIATANQGSEATYESGFVIDKFPISRPNLTFSTLTVSNMSPEDSSIYLCSVLFYGYTFGSGTRLTVV.

J is TRBJ2-1 and V is TRBV7-9; 9 bases align to TRBD1. Unmatched junction bases numbered 9, after V lost 5 bases and J lost 4 bases. From germline, CDR1 is SEHNR and CDR2 FQNEAQ (reference sequence). The CDR3 has 16 amino acids. This CDR3 reads CASSLYRTGAYNEQFF. The CDR3 coding sequence is TGTGCCAGCAGCCTTTACCGGACAGGGGCATACAATGAGCAGTTCTTC.

In the case of this clone: At one end the junction does not follow the germline gene, possibly because of a read error. The V and J genes are TRBV7-7 and TRBJ2-7, with D possibly TRBD2 on 5 matching bases. Germline V gene data show CDR1 as SSHAT and CDR2 as FNYEAQ (reference sequence). The CDR3 extends over 13 amino acids. The CDR3 protein is CASSRERSYEQYF. The CDR3 DNA reads as TGTGCTAGCAGTCGGGAACGAAGCTACGAGCAGTACTTC.

V and J are TRBV28 and TRBJ1-1; D gene unclear. V lost 5 bases and J lost 1, with 17 bases in between. Germline assignment: CDR1 MDHEN and CDR2 SYDVKM. There are 16 residues in the CDR3. CDR3 sequence: CASSLTLVRRNTEAFF. Written as DNA, the CDR3 is TGTGCCAGCAGTCTAACCCTCGTGAGGCGGAACACTGAAGCTTTCTTT.

This chain connects TRBV19 to TRBJ1-1, with TRBD1 matching over 7 bases. This CDR3 is built from 14 residues. V dropped 7 bases and J dropped 10; count of bases not matched to a gene: 15. Germline V gene data show CDR1 as LNHDA and CDR2 as SQIVND (reference sequence). The CDR3 region has the DNA TGTGCCAGTACCTCGACAGGGCAACAAGGTGGAGCTTTCTTT. This sequence encodes CASTSTGQQGGAFF.

The chain has TRBV5-5 and TRBJ1-1; 10 positions agree with TRBD1. V dropped 3 bases and J dropped 0; count of bases not matched to a gene: 11. CDR1 is SGHKS and CDR2 is YYEKEE in the germline V gene (reference sequence). This CDR3 region has 18 residues. The CDR3 coding sequence is TGTGCCAGCAGCTGGGGACAGGGGTCCATATTCATGAACACTGAAGCTTTCTTT. This sequence encodes CASSWGQGSIFMNTEAFF.

This clone was detected a few times. The chain is built from TRBV4-3 and TRBJ2-1, with D possibly TRBD2 on 6 matching bases. CDR3 length equals 19 residues. In germline, CDR1 is LGHNA, CDR2 YSLEER. V lost 1 base and J lost 0, with 19 bases in between. The CDR3 loop is CASSQVNGGGSGSYNEQFF. The DNA of the CDR3 is TGCGCCAGCAGCCAAGTAAACGGTGGGGGGAGCGGCTCCTACAATGAGCAGTTCTTC.

J is TRBJ2-3 and V is TRBV6-6, with D possibly matching TRBD1 (5 bases). This CDR3 is 14 amino acids long. Germline CDR1 is MNHNY and CDR2 is SVGAGI (reference sequence). Trimming removed 2 bases at V and 3 bases at J, with 9 bases between. CDR3 DNA sequence: TGTGCCAGCAGTTACAACCAGGGAACAGATACGCAGTATTTT. Protein: CASSYNQGTDTQYF.

The V call is TRBV7-6, the J call TRBJ1-1, with D uncertain. V lost 2 bases, J lost 5 bases, and 9 bases lay in between. Germline CDR1 and CDR2: SGHVS and FNYEAQ. The CDR3 spans 13 residues. CDR3 in DNA: TGTGCCAGCAGCTTATCGGGAAGGACTGAAGCTTTCTTT. Amino acids: CASSLSGRTEAFF.

This clone turned up a few times. The rearrangement joins TRBV29-1 to TRBJ1-5; D perhaps matches TRBD1 (5 bases). Per the germline V gene, CDR1 is SQVTM and CDR2 is ANQGSEA. V was clipped by 4 bases and J by 7 bases, with 14 bases between them. The CDR3 has 13 residues. The CDR3 DNA is TGCAGCGTTGCAGAGGTGGAGGGGCAGCCCCAGCATTTT. Protein: CSVAEVEGQPQHF.

The CDR3 is CATSPRPSNEQFF. The DNA for the CDR3 is TGTGCCACCAGCCCGCGGCCTTCCAATGAGCAGTTCTTC. The chain employs TRBV15 and TRBJ2-1; D gene ambiguous. This CDR3 has 13 residues. The V end lost 5 bases, the J end lost 6 bases, and 11 bases lay between the germline ends. Per the germline V gene, CDR1 is LNHNV and CDR2 is YYDKDF (reference sequence).